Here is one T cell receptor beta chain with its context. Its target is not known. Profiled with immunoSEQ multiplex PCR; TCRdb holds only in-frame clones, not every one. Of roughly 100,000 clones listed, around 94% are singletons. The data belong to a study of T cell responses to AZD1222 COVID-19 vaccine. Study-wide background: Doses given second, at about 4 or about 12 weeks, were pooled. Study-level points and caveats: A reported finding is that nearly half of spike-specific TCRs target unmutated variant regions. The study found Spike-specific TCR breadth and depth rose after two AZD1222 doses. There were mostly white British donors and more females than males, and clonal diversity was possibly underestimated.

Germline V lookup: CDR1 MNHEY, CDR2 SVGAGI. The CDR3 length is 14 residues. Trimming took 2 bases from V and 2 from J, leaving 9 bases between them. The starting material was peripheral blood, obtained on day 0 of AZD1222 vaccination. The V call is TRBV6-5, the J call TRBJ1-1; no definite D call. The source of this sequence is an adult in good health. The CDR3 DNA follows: TGTGCCAGCAGTTACAGCAGACCCAACACTGAAGCTTTCTTT. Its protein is CASSYSRPNTEAFF.